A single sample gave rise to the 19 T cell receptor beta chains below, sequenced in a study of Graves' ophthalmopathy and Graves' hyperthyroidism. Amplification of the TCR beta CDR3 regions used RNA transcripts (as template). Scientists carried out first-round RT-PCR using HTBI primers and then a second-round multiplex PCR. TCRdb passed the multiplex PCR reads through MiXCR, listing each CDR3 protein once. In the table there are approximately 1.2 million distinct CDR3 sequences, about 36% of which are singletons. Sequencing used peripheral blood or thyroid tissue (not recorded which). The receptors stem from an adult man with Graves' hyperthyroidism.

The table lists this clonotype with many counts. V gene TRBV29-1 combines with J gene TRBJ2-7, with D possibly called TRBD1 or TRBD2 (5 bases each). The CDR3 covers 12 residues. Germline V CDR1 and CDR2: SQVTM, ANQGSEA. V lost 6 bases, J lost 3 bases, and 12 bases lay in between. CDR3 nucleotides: TGCAGCGTCCGGGACGGAGACTACGAGCAGTACTTC. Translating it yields CSVRDGDYEQYF.

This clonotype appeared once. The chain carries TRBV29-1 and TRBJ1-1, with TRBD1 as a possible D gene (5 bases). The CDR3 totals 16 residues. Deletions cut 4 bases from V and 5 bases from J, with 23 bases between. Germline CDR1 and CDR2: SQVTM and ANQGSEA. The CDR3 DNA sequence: TGCAGCGTTGGATGGGGGGACCCGGTCCTGAGTACTGAAGCTTTCTTT. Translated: CSVGWGDPVLSTEAFF. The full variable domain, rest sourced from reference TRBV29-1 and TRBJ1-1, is SAVISQKPSRDICQRGTSLTIQCQVDSQVTMMFWYRQQPGQSLTLIATANQGSEATYESGFVIDKFPISRPNLTFSTLTVSNMSPEDSSIYLCSVGWGDPVLSTEAFFGQGTRLTVV.

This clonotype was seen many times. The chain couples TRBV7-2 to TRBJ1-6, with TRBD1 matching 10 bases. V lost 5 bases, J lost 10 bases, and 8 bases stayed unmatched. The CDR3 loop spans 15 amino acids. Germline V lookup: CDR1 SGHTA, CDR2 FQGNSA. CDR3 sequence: CASSPRTGGDSPLHF. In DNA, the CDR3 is TGTGCCAGCAGCCCAAGGACAGGGGGGGACTCACCCCTCCACTTT.

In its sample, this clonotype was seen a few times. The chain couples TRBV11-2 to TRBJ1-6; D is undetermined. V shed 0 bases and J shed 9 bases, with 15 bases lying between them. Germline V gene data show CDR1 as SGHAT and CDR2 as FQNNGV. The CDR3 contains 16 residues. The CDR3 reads CASSLDHIPLLSPLHF. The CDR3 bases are TGTGCCAGCAGCTTAGATCATATACCCCTCCTTTCACCCCTCCACTTT.

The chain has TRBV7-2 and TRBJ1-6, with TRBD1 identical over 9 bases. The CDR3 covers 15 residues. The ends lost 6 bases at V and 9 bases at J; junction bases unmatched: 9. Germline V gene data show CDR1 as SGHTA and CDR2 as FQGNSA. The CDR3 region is CASRWGQGGSSPLHF. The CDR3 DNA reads TGTGCCAGCAGATGGGGACAGGGCGGATCTTCACCCCTCCACTTT.

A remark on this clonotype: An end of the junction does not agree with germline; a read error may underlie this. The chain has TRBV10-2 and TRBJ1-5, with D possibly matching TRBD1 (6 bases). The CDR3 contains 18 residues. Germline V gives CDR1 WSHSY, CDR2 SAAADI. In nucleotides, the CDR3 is TGTGCCAGCAGTTTATGGAGGGTGGGCAGGGGATGGGATCAGCCCCAGCATTTT. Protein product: CASSLWRVGRGWDQPQHF.

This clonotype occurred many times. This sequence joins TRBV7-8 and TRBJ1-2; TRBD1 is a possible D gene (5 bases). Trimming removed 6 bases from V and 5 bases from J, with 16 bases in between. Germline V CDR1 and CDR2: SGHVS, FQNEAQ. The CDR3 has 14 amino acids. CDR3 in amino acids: CASSIGQGRYGYTF. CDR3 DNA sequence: TGTGCCAGCAGTATAGGGCAGGGTCGTTATGGCTACACCTTC.

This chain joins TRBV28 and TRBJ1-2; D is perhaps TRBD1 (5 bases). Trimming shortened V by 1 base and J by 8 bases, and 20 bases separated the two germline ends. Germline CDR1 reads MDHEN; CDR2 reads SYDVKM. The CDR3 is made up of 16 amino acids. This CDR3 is CASSLFQGMDTSGYTF. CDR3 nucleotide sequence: TGTGCCAGCAGTTTATTTCAGGGAATGGATACATCGGGCTACACCTTC.

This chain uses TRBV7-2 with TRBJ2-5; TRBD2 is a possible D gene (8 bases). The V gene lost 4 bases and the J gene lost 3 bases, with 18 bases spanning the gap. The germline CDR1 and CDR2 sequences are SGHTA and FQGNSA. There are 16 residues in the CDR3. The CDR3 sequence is CASSSGGTEREETQYF. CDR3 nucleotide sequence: TGTGCCAGCAGCTCGGGGGGGACAGAGCGGGAAGAGACCCAGTACTTC.

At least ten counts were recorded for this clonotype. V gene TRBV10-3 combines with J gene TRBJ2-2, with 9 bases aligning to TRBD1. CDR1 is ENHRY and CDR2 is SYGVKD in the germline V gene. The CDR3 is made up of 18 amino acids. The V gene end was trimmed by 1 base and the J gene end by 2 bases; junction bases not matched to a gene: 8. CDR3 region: CAISELIPGQGNTGELFF. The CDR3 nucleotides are TGTGCCATCAGTGAGTTAATACCGGGACAGGGCAACACCGGGGAGCTGTTTTTT.

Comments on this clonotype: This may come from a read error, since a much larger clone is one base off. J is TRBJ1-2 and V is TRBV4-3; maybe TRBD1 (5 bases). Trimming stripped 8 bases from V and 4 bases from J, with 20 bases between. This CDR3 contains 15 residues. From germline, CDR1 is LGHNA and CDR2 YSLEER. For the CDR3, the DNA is TGCGCCAGCCGCTTGGCAACCAGGGAATCCTATGGCTACACCTTC. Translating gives CASRLATRESYGYTF.

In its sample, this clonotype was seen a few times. The DNA of the CDR3 is TGTGCCAGCAGTTACGGGCTAGCGTTAAAGACCCAGTACTTC. Translation gives CASSYGLALKTQYF. The chain carries TRBV6-6 and TRBJ2-5; TRBD2 might be the D (6 bases). CDR3 length: 14 residues. Germline V gene lookup returns CDR1 MNHNY and CDR2 SVGAGI (reference sequence). Trimming took off 2 bases at V and 6 bases at J, with 13 bases between the two ends.

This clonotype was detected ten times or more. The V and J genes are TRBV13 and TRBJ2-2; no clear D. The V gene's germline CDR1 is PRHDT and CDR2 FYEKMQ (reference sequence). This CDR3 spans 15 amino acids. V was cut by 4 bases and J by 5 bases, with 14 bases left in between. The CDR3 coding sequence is TGTGCCAGCAGCTCCCGCGCTGGGGTAACCGGGGAGCTGTTTTTT. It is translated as CASSSRAGVTGELFF. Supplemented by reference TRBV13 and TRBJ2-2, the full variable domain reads AAGVIQSPRHLIKEKRETATLKCYPIPRHDTVYWYQQGPGQDPQFLISFYEKMQSDKGSIPDRFSAQQFSDYHSELNMSSLELGDSALYFCASSSRAGVTGELFFGEGSRLTVL.

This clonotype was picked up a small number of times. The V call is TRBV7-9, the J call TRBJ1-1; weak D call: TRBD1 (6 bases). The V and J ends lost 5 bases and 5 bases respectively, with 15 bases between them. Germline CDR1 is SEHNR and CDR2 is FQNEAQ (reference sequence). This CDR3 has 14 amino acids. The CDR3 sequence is CASSPGAGRTEAFF. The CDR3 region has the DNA TGTGCCAGCAGCCCAGGGGCAGGGAGGACTGAAGCTTTCTTT.

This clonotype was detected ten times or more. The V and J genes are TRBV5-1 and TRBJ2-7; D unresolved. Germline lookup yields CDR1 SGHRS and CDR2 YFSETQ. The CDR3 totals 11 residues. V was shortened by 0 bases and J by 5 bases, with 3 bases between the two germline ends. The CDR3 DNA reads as TGCGCCAGCAGCTTGGAGAACGAGCAGTACTTC. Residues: CASSLENEQYF.

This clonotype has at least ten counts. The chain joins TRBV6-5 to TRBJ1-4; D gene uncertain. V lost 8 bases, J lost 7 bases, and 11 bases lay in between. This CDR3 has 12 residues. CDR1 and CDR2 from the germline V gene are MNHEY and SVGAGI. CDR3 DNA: TGTGCCAGCGCGAGAGTAGGTGAAAAACTGTTTTTT. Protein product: CASARVGEKLFF.

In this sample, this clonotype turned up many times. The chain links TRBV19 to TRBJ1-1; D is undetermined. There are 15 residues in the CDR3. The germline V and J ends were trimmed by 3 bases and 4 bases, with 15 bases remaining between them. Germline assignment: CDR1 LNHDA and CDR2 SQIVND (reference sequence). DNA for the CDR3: TGTGCCAGTAGTATCCGGGAAATTTGGGGCACTGAAGCTTTCTTT. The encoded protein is CASSIREIWGTEAFF.

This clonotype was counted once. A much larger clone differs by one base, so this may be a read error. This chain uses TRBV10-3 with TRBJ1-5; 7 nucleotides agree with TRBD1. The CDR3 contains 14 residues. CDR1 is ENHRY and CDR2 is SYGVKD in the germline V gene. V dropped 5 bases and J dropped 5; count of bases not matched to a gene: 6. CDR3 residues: CAISYSQGDQPQHF. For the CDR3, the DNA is TGTGCCATCAGTTATTCCCAGGGGGATCAGCCCCAGCATTTT.

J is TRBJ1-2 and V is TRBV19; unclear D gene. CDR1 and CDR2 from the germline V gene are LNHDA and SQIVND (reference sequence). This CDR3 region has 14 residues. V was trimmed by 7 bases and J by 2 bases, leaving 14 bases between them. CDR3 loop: CASNRQDKNYGYTF. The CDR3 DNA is TGTGCCAGTAATCGGCAGGATAAAAACTATGGCTACACCTTC.